There are a few counts of the clone carrying this T cell receptor (beta chain). Its target is unknown. These data belong to a study of shared clonotypes between healthy human individuals. Study at large: Sampling drew on donors who were a couple of women and three men aged 18 to 49. Findings of the study overall: Naive subsets, compared against memory subsets, generally had larger estimated richness values.

Healthy HIV-negative adults without recent acute infections or vaccinations served as donors. Germline V gene sequence: CDR1 SNHLY, CDR2 FYNNEI. The CDR3 length is 15 residues. With 4 bases removed from V and 0 bases from J, the gap between germline ends came to 12 bases. The protocol was immunoSEQ multiplex PCR, while the TCRdb copy is restricted to in-frame clones and leaves out a portion. The repertoire has about 2.4 million clones, approximately 93% of them found once; the top ten carry roughly 0.36%. The sequence derives from a man aged 18 to 30 in good health. Some clones in this sample may be carry-over from other donors' samples. The rearrangement joins TRBV2 to TRBJ1-1; D gene ambiguous. Sequencing input: naive CD4+ T cells from PBMCs. Subset denoted: CD45RA+ positively selected. CDR3 sequence (DNA): TGTGCCAGCAGTGGTGGAGGTAGCTTGAACACTGAAGCTTTCTTT. Amino acid sequence: CASSGGGSLNTEAFF. Combining the CDR3 with reference TRBV2 and TRBJ1-1 gives the whole variable domain EPEVTQTPSHQVTQMGQEVILRCVPISNHLYFYWYRQILGQKVEFLVSFYNNEISEKSEIFDDQFSVERPDGSNFTLKIRSTKLEDSAMYFCASSGGGSLNTEAFFGQGTRLTVV.